This TCR beta chain was sequenced during a study of PD-1 blockade in classical Hodgkin lymphoma. V lost 4 bases and J lost 9, with 22 bases in between. This CDR3 comprises 16 residues. Germline CDR1 reads LGHNA; CDR2 reads YNFKEQ. About this clone itself: Its antigen is not known.

Whole-study findings and limits: CD8+ TCR diversity did not rise significantly by C4D1, unlike CD4+. Newly diagnosed patients had baseline TCR diversity that was reportedly lower than that of healthy donors. Patients newly diagnosed and complete responders had comparable baseline diversity.

Each patient relapsed following autologous stem cell transplantation, and prior brentuximab vedotin exposure differed. When best responses were assessed, they were complete response, partial response or progressive disease. Some clones are missing from TCRdb's copy, which holds only in-frame ones; the method was immunoSEQ multiplex PCR. Here the sample spans 90,000 to 100,000 clones, roughly 89% being singletons. Material: peripheral blood mononuclear cells (PBMCs), obtained before the second cycle of nivolumab. The chain uses TRBV4-2 and TRBJ2-1; weak D call: TRBD1 (6 bases). This TCR was sampled from a human donor with classical Hodgkin lymphoma. The CDR3 nucleotides are TGTGCCAGCAGCCCGATTGATCTAGGGGGTGCGGCTGAGCAGTTCTTC. It translates to CASSPIDLGGAAEQFF.